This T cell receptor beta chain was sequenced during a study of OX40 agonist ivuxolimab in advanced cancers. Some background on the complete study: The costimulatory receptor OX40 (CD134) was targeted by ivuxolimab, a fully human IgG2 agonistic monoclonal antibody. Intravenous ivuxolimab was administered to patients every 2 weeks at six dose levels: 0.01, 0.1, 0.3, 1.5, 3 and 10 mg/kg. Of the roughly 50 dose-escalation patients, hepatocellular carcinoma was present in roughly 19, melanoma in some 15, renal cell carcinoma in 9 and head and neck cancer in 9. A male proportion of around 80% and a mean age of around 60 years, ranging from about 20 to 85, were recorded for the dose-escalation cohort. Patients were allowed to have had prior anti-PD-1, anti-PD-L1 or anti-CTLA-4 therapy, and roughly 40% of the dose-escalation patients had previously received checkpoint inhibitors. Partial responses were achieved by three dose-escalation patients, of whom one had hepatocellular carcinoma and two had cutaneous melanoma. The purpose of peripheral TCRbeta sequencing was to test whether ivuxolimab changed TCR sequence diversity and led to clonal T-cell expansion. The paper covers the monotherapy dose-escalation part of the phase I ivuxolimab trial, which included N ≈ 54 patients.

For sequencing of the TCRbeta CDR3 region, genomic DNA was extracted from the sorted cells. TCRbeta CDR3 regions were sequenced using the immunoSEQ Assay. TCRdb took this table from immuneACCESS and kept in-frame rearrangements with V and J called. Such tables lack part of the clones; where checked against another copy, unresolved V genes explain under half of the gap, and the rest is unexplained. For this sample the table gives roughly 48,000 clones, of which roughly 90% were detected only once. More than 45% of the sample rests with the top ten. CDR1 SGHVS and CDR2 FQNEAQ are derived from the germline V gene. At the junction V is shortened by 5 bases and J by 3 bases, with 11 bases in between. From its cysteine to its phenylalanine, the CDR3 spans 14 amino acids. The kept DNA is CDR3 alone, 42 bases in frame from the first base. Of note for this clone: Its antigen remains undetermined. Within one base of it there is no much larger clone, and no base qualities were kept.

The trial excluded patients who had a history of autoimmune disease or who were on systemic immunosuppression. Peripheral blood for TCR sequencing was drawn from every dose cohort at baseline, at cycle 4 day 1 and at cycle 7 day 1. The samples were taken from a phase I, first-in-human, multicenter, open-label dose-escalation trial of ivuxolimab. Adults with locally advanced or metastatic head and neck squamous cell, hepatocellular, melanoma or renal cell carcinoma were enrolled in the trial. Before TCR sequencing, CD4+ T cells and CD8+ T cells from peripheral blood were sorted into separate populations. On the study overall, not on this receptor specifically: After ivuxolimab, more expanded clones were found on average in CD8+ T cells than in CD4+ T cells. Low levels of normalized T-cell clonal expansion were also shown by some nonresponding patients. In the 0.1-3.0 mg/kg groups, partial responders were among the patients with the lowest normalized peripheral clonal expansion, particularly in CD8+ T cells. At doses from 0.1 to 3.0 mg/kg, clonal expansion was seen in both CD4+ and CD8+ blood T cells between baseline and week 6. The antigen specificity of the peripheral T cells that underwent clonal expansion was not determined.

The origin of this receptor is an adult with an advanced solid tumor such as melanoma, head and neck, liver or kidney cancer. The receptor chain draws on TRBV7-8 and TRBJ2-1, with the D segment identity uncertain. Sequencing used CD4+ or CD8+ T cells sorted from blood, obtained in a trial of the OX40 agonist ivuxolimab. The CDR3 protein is CASSQDGDYNEQFF. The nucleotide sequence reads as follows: TGTGCCAGCAGCCAGGATGGAGACTACAATGAGCAGTTCTTC. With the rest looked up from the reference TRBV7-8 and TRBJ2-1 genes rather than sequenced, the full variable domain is GAGVSQSPRYKVAKRGQDVALRCDPISGHVSLFWYQQALGQGPEFLTYFQNEAQLDKSGLPSDRFFAERPEGSVSTLKIQRTQQEDSAVYLCASSQDGDYNEQFFGPGTRLTVL.